Only a few counts were recorded for the clone carrying this T cell receptor (beta chain). The antigen is unknown. The data derive from a study of vaccination and CD4 T cells after COVID-19. Oncomine TCR Beta short-read sequencing was applied to DNA from cultured CD4+ T cells. TCRdb analysed the PCR reads with MiXCR anew, one entry per CDR3 protein. The profile shows some 14,000 distinct CDR3 sequences, roughly 74% of them singletons. Treatment: approximately nine-day PBMC culture with coronavirus spike peptide pools or control peptides (ViraFEST assay). IL-2 (roughly 10 IU/ml) and peptide pools (approximately 9.2 ug/ml) were added to cultures of under 2.5 million PBMCs per well. V lost 6 bases and J 0 bases, leaving 5 bases between the germline ends. This CDR3 is built from 11 residues. The germline V gene has CDR1 DFQATT and CDR2 SNEGSKA (reference sequence).

The TCR was taken from a human donor who had recovered from COVID-19. The chain uses TRBV20-1 and TRBJ1-2; D ambiguous. Sequencing input: CD4+ T cells from blood, cultured in vitro. The CDR3 DNA follows: TGCAGTGCCCCCCCTAACTATGGCTACACCTTC. It encodes CSAPPNYGYTF.